This T cell receptor (beta chain) is from a study of T-cell memory formation after mild COVID-19. TCRdb reprocessed the 5' RACE reads with MiXCR, giving one entry per CDR3 protein. There are around 200,000 distinct CDR3 sequences in the sample; 20% to 25% occur only once, and roughly 23% lies in the top ten. Study-wide findings and caveats: The CD4+ clones that contracted clustered mainly within CM and EM, and the CD8+ clones concentrated in EMRA.

The CDR3 is 13 residues long. V dropped 6 bases and J dropped 4; count of bases not matched to a gene: 6. Germline CDR1 and CDR2: SNHLY and FYNNEI. In regard to this clonotype: Its specificity is unknown.

This sequence was found in an adult woman who had mild COVID-19 (a few samples of this study predate the infection). Cell type and time point are not known. Material for sequencing was PBMCs or a T cell subset sorted from them (not recorded which). The V call is TRBV2, the J call TRBJ2-7; 7 bases fit TRBD1. The CDR3 sequence is CASRDRDFYEQYF. In DNA form, the CDR3 reads TGTGCCAGCAGAGACAGGGATTTTTACGAGCAGTACTTC.